This is a list of T cell receptor beta chains from one sample in a study of chemoradiotherapy in HPV16-positive cancers. The table came from immunoSEQ multiplex PCR; TCRdb's copy has only in-frame clones and leaves some out. Counted here are under 25,000 clones, approximately 88% occurring once; the ten biggest clones make up about 4%. The specimen comprised blood, sampled from a patient who underwent chemoradiotherapy. The receptors originated from a human donor with HPV-associated anogenital cancer. CDR3s include the opening cysteine and the closing phenylalanine or tryptophan. The D gene is left open where the match is weak. Size is omitted from some rows. Given values are once, few, many or a class for expanded clones.

size	D	J	V	CDR3	DNA
NA	TRBD2	TRBJ2-3	TRBV7-2	CASSLEGPAGLGEDTQYF	TGTGCCAGCAGCTTAGAGGGGCCAGCGGGGCTCGGGGAAGATACGCAGTATTTT
NA	NA	TRBJ1-1	TRBV10-2	CASSISGDTEAFF	TGCGCCAGCAGCATATCTGGGGACACTGAAGCTTTCTTT
NA	TRBD2	TRBJ2-1	TRBV27	CASTGLAGGRSYNEQFF	TGTGCCAGCACCGGACTAGCGGGGGGTAGGTCCTACAATGAGCAGTTCTTC
NA	NA	TRBJ2-3	TRBV4-2	CASSPQKGTDTQYF	TGTGCCAGCAGCCCCCAGAAGGGCACAGATACGCAGTATTTT
NA	NA	TRBJ2-1	TRBV5-1	CASSSDSRNRMLSYNEQFF	TGCGCCAGCAGCTCCGACTCCCGAAACAGGATGCTATCCTACAATGAGCAGTTCTTC
NA	TRBD1	TRBJ1-2	TRBV2	CASRGAGQGAFGYTF	TGTGCCAGCAGGGGTGCCGGACAGGGGGCGTTTGGCTACACCTTC
NA	TRBD1	TRBJ1-2	TRBV10-3	CAISESLRQGTYGYTF	TGTGCCATCAGTGAGTCCCTACGACAGGGTACCTATGGCTACACCTTC
NA	NA	TRBJ2-7	TRBV7-2	CASTLKAGYEQYF	TGTGCCAGCACCCTAAAGGCAGGCTACGAGCAGTACTTC
NA	TRBD2	TRBJ2-7	TRBV5-6	CASSLPPGSGGGLSEQYF	TGTGCCAGCAGCCTGCCGCCGGGGAGCGGGGGAGGTCTTTCCGAGCAGTACTTC
NA	TRBD1	TRBJ2-7	TRBV10-2	CASSRGQGDPSFF	TGCGCCAGCAGCCGCGGACAGGGGGATCCCAGTTTCTTC
NA	NA	TRBJ2-7	TRBV7-6	CASSLELGPYEQYF	TGTGCCAGCAGCTTAGAACTGGGCCCTTACGAGCAGTACTTC
once	TRBD1	TRBJ2-7	TRBV7-9	CASSLSGTGAHEQYF	TGTGCCAGCAGCTTATCTGGGACAGGGGCCCACGAGCAGTACTTC
few	NA	TRBJ1-1	TRBV19	CASSVAHRSGWNTEAFF	TGTGCCAGTAGTGTCGCCCACCGGTCGGGATGGAACACTGAAGCTTTCTTT
NA	TRBD1	TRBJ2-7	TRBV4-1	CASSQAISGTGVYEQYF	TGCGCCAGCAGCCAAGCAATCTCCGGGACAGGGGTCTACGAGCAGTACTTC
NA	NA	TRBJ1-2	TRBV28	CASSLLDIVGRGDGYTF	TGTGCCAGCAGTTTATTGGATATAGTCGGCCGGGGCGATGGCTACACCTTC
NA	TRBD1	TRBJ1-4	TRBV18	CASSPADRGPGEKLFF	TGTGCCAGCTCACCGGCGGACAGGGGGCCCGGGGAAAAACTGTTTTTT
NA	NA	TRBJ2-7	TRBV19	CASSPRPDSFYEQYF	TGTGCCAGTAGTCCCCGGCCGGACAGCTTCTACGAGCAGTACTTC
few	NA	TRBJ2-5	TRBV19	CASSIPRGETQYF	TGTGCCAGTAGTATACCCCGGGGGGAGACCCAGTACTTC
NA	NA	TRBJ2-7	TRBV14	CASSPAQNYEQYF	TGTGCCAGCAGCCCGGCACAGAACTACGAGCAGTACTTC
NA	NA	TRBJ2-1	TRBV2	CASRMGAPNEQFF	TGTGCCAGCAGAATGGGGGCCCCCAATGAGCAGTTCTTC
once	NA	TRBJ1-2	TRBV19	CASSTAERDTDYGYTF	TGTGCCAGTAGTACGGCTGAACGGGATACCGACTATGGCTACACCTTC
NA	NA	TRBJ1-2	TRBV11-2	CASRVNQGHYGYTF	TGTGCCAGCAGGGTTAACCAGGGGCACTATGGCTACACCTTC
NA	NA	TRBJ2-6	TRBV7-2	CASSLVPSGANVLTF	TGTGCCAGCAGCTTAGTTCCCTCTGGGGCCAACGTCCTGACTTTC
NA	TRBD2	TRBJ2-3	TRBV7-8	CASSGTGTSGGTDTQYF	TGTGCCAGCAGCGGTACCGGGACTAGCGGGGGCACAGATACGCAGTATTTT